The entry below gives a single T cell receptor beta chain sequence along with its context. Its antigen target is currently unknown. Qualities for individual bases were not recorded, and no much larger clone is one base off. The data are from a study of blood T cell repertoires in COVID-19 (dated by TCRdb to 2018 to 2020). In terms of the full investigation: Samples covering the acute and convalescent phases of COVID-19 were provided by collaborators in the United States, Italy and Spain. The samples were drawn from two sources: the first 160 participants of the ongoing ImmuneRACE study, and 1,254 subjects contributed by 6 global collaborators. Nearly every sample came with metadata listing a de-identified subject ID, COVID-19 status, age in years and sex. The repertoires were released in a freely available public database meant as a resource for research on the immune response to SARS-CoV-2. Subjects who had been exposed to COVID-19, were actively infected with it, or had recovered from it provided the deeply sampled blood TCRbeta repertoires that made up the dataset. Where available, HLA class I and class II types were obtained from metadata supplied by the sample provider rather than from assay-based typing. The prospective study material was composed of cDNA or gDNA derived from T cells, B-cell-depleted T cells, or PBMCs. The full study reports these points: The quantity of clinical and demographic metadata differed by source and by participant and was supplied without curation.

The immunoSEQ Assay, a bias-controlled multiplex PCR, was used to amplify TCRbeta CDR3 regions from genomic DNA. On the authors' methods: The number of nucleated cells in each sample was estimated by amplification of reference gene primers within the assay. To quantify the absolute abundance of each unique TCRbeta CDR3 rearrangement, sequence reads were collapsed and filtered. For each sample, productive Simpson clonality was calculated as the square root of Simpson's diversity index over productive rearrangements. TCRdb stores this immuneACCESS table with in-frame sequences only. Part of the clones is absent; in the studies checked, under half of the shortfall reflects unresolved V genes, and no reason is known for the rest. The DNA was the basis for D and trimming; V, J and clone size are from that table. This sample comprises approximately 100,000 clones, around 85% of them detected only once. The ten largest clones add up to more than 12% of the sample.

Whole blood was collected in K2EDTA tubes by collaborating institutions according to the institutions' own protocols. Collaborator samples were shipped for TCRbeta analysis as frozen whole blood, isolated PBMCs, or DNA extracted from either sample type. The clonotype comes from a woman in her 70s with acute or convalescent COVID-19. The sample consisted of peripheral blood.

The nucleotides are TGCGCCAGCAGCCAAGAATCGGGACAGGTTGGTCGTTGGGACACTGAAGCTTTCTTT. Its coded protein is CASSQESGQVGRWDTEAFF. This chain is built from TRBV4-1 and TRBJ1-1; 8 middle bases align to TRBD1. The CDR3 holds 19 amino acids from the cysteine to the phenylalanine. This entry keeps only the CDR3 DNA: 57 bases, framed from base 1. The germline V gene supplies CDR1 MGHRA and CDR2 YSYEKL. The germline V end is reduced by 0 bases and the J end by 3 bases; junction bases left unmatched: 15.